This T cell receptor beta chain derives from a study of control samples from healthy donors and cancer patients. The protocol was immunoSEQ multiplex PCR, while the TCRdb copy is restricted to in-frame clones and leaves out a portion. The table shows 90,000 to 150,000 clones, with 70% to 90% occurring only once. CDR3 size: 15 residues. With 3 bases clipped from V and 3 bases from J, the junction kept 6 bases outside the gene matches. Germline V gene sequence: CDR1 SGHAT, CDR2 FQNNGV. The chain joins TRBV11-2 to TRBJ2-7, with TRBD2 identical over 9 bases. Material for sequencing was blood. The receptor was isolated from a man aged 50 or older in good health. The CDR3 coding sequence is TGTGCCAGCAGCTTCCTCCGCGGGGGGGACTACGAGCAGTACTTC. Its translation is CASSFLRGGDYEQYF.